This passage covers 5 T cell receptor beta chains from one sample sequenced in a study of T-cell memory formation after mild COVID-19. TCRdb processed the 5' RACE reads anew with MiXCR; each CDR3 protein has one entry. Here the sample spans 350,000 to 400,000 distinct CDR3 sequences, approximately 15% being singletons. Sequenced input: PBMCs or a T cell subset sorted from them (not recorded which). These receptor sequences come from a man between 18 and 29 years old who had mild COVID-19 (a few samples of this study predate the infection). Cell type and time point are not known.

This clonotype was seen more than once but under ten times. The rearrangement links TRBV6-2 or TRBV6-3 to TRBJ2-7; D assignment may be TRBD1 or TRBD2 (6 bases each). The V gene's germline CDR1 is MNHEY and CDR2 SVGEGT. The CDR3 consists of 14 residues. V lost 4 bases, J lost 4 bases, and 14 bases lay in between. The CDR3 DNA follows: TGTGCCAGCAGTTTTTCGGGGGACAAGTACGAGCAGTACTTC. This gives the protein CASSFSGDKYEQYF.

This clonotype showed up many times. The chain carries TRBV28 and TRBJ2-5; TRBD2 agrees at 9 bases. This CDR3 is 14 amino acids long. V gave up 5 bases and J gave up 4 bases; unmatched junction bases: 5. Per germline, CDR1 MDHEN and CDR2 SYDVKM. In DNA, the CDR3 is TGTGCCAGCAGTCTCGTAGCGGGGGTAGAGACCCAGTACTTC. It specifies CASSLVAGVETQYF.

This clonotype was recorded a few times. The CDR3 spells CASEKPGLAGGNEQFF. The CDR3 region has the DNA TGTGCCAGCGAGAAACCGGGACTAGCGGGGGGAAATGAGCAGTTCTTC. The J gene is TRBJ2-1, the V gene TRBV9; 15 positions match TRBD2. The J segment lost 7 bases and the V segment lost 7 bases, leaving 9 bases of the junction unmatched. The CDR3 spans 16 residues. Germline CDR1 and CDR2: SGDLS and YYNGEE.

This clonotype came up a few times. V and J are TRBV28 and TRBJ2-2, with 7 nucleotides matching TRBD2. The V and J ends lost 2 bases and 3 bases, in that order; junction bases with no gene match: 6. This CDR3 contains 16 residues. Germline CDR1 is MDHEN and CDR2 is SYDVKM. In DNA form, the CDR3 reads TGTGCCAGCAGTTTAGAGCGGGGACCGGACACCGGGGAGCTGTTTTTT. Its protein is CASSLERGPDTGELFF.

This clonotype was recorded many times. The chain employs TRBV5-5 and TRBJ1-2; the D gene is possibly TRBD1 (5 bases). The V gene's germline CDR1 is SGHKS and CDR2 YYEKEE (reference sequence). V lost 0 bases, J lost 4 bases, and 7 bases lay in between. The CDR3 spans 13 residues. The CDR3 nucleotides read TGTGCCAGCAGCTTGGCAGGGAGCTATGGCTACACCTTC. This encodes CASSLAGSYGYTF. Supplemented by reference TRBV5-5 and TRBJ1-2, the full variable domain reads DAGVTQSPTHLIKTRGQQVTLRCSPISGHKSVSWYQQVLGQGPQFIFQYYEKEERGRGNFPDRFSARQFPNYSSELNVNALLLGDSALYLCASSLAGSYGYTFGSGTRLTVV.